This T cell receptor (beta chain) appears in the sequencing data of a study of blood T cell repertoires in COVID-19. Overall study: Researchers got acute and convalescent COVID-19 samples from the United States, Italy and Spain.

Profiled with immunoSEQ multiplex PCR; TCRdb holds only in-frame clones, not every one. The sample consists of fewer than 200,000 clones, around 78% of them appearing once. For recovered donors of Cohort 3, there were two negative PCRs, clearance, or symptom resolution. V was clipped by 5 bases and J by 7 bases; unmatched bases: 15. The CDR3 extends over 16 amino acids. Germline V CDR1 and CDR2: GTSNPN, SVGIG (reference sequence). The sequence was obtained from a woman aged 45 to 65 who had recovered from COVID-19. The chain combines TRBV30 with TRBJ1-5, with 9 bases matching TRBD1. The sequencing input was PBMCs or T cells enriched from blood (not recorded which). The CDR3 spells CAWGPGQGQGRQPQHF. The DNA of the CDR3 is TGTGCCTGGGGTCCCGGGCAGGGACAGGGACGCCAGCCCCAGCATTTT.